The source of this T cell receptor (beta chain) is a study of human T cells and chemical hapten exposure. Time point meaning: patch test 1, 2 weeks after DPC sensitization. As for treatment: therapeutic diphenylcyclopropenone sensitization with weekly scalp DPC. The CDR3 contains 14 residues. The germline gives CDR1 MDHEN, CDR2 SYDVKM. The germline V and J ends were trimmed by 5 bases and 8 bases, with 18 bases remaining between them. There are many counts of this clonotype. One entry per CDR3 protein, called by TCRdb with MiXCR from the RACE reads. The data show over 85,000 distinct CDR3 sequences, with around 12% seen just once and 2% to 2.5% held by the top ten.

Sequencing used whole blood, obtained in connection with sensitization to the hapten diphenylcyclopropenone (DPC). This receptor was obtained from a woman aged 40-49 years with alopecia areata. Some clones in this sample may be carry-over from other donors' samples. The gene calls are TRBV28 and TRBJ1-2, with unresolved D. The CDR3 loop reads CASSIRGGSGGYTF. DNA of the CDR3: TGTGCCAGCAGTATACGAGGAGGGAGTGGCGGCTACACCTTC.